These 15 T cell receptor beta chains originate from one sample sequenced in a study of T cell repertoires in cytomegalovirus infection. Their specific antigens are unknown. One entry per CDR3 protein results from TCRdb running MiXCR on the reads. The data contain hundreds of thousands of distinct CDR3 sequences, approximately 33% of them singletons. The material was cultured PBMCs, obtained from culture after CMV antigen stimulation. These receptors came from a human donor in good health (CMV status not recorded). Some clones in this sample may be carry-over from other donors' samples.

This clonotype was counted only a few times. The chain couples TRBV7-6 to TRBJ2-1; TRBD2 matches at 11 bases. This CDR3 region has 16 residues. Germline assignment: CDR1 SGHVS and CDR2 FNYEAQ. Losses at the gene ends were 4 bases for V and 1 base for J; bases not matched to a gene: 3. The CDR3 is CASSSRLAGSYNEQFF. As DNA, the CDR3 is TGTGCCAGCAGCTCAAGACTAGCGGGGTCCTACAATGAGCAGTTCTTC.

J is TRBJ1-2 and V is TRBV27; D remains unclear. Trimming took off 6 bases at V and 6 bases at J, with 17 bases between the two ends. The germline CDR1 and CDR2 sequences are MNHEY and SMNVEV (reference sequence). The length of the CDR3 is 14 residues. The CDR3 loop reads CASSRATGLDGYTF. The CDR3 DNA reads as TGTGCCAGCAGCCGGGCGACGGGGTTGGATGGCTACACCTTC.

The chain recombines TRBV6-6 with TRBJ2-7; D is unclear. The V end lost 8 bases, the J end lost 8 bases, and 16 bases lay between the germline ends. This CDR3 region has 12 residues. CDR1 MNHNY and CDR2 SVGAGI come from the germline V gene (reference sequence). The CDR3 DNA is TGTGCCAGCGGAGTGGCCTACGAGCAGCAGTACTTC. It codes for CASGVAYEQQYF.

The CDR3 sequence is CAITLDRMGTEAFF. The CDR3 DNA is TGTGCCATCACCCTAGACAGGATGGGGACTGAAGCTTTCTTT. This chain links TRBV10-3 with TRBJ1-1; a weak D match, TRBD1 (6 bases). The V end was cut by 7 bases, the J end by 5 bases, with 17 bases between. The germline V gene has CDR1 ENHRY and CDR2 SYGVKD. CDR3 length: 14 amino acids.

The genes are TRBV4-2 and TRBJ1-1, with D perhaps matching TRBD1 (5 bases). Germline CDR1 is LGHNA and CDR2 is YNFKEQ. Trimming took off 1 base at V and 11 bases at J, with 20 bases between the two ends. CDR3 size: 15 residues. The CDR3 sequence: CASSQGGNPHGRAFF. Here the CDR3 DNA reads TGTGCCAGCAGCCAAGGGGGGAACCCCCACGGCAGGGCTTTCTTT.

This sequence joins TRBV4-1 and TRBJ2-1, with 12 bases lining up with TRBD2. The CDR3 extends over 15 amino acids. Trimming at V came to 1 base and at J to 10 bases, leaving 5 bases not matched to a gene. The germline V gene encodes CDR1 MGHRA and CDR2 YSYEKL. Here the CDR3 reads CASSQGWLAGGEQFF. CDR3 coding DNA: TGCGCCAGCAGCCAAGGGTGGCTAGCGGGGGGGGAGCAGTTCTTC.

This clonotype has just a few counts. The chain couples TRBV7-9 to TRBJ2-3; 9 nucleotides align to TRBD1. V shed 2 bases, J shed 2 bases, and the junction held 11 bases outside the gene matches. The CDR3 is 18 residues long. Germline V CDR1 and CDR2: SEHNR, FQNEAQ (reference sequence). CDR3 protein: CASSLRRGTGTPTDTQYF. The CDR3 region has the DNA TGTGCCAGCAGCTTACGGAGGGGGACAGGGACCCCCACAGATACGCAGTATTTT.

The chain is built from TRBV7-7 and TRBJ2-2; D is tentatively TRBD1 or TRBD2 (5 bases each). From germline, CDR1 is SSHAT and CDR2 FNYEAQ (reference sequence). V lost 2 bases and J 5 bases, leaving 12 bases between the germline ends. The CDR3 has 15 amino acids. CDR3 sequence: CASSLMGVGTGELFF. DNA for the CDR3: TGTGCCAGCAGCTTAATGGGGGTCGGGACCGGGGAGCTGTTTTTT.

This clonotype has more than one count but fewer than ten. The rearrangement uses TRBV7-8 and TRBJ2-7; perhaps D is TRBD1 or TRBD2 (5 bases each). Per germline, CDR1 SGHVS and CDR2 FQNEAQ. This CDR3 is 13 amino acids long. Between the trimmed V and J ends, which lost 1 base and 4 bases, there was a span of 8 bases. DNA of the CDR3: TGTGCCAGCAGCTTAGATTGGGGGTACGAGCAGTACTTC. This encodes CASSLDWGYEQYF.

This clonotype was counted a few times. The rearrangement links TRBV28 to TRBJ2-7; perhaps D is TRBD1 or TRBD2 (5 bases each). The CDR3 contains 12 residues. Trimming stripped 8 bases from V and 6 bases from J, with 14 bases between. Germline CDR1 MDHEN, CDR2 SYDVKM. For the CDR3, the DNA is TGTGCCAGCTCTGGGACCAGCCTCGAGCAGTACTTC. It encodes CASSGTSLEQYF.

This clonotype has a handful of counts. The V and J genes are TRBV19 and TRBJ2-1, with 9 positions matching TRBD2. J was trimmed by 2 bases and V by 6 bases; bases with no gene match: 8. This CDR3 is 16 amino acids long. Germline CDR1 is LNHDA and CDR2 is SQIVND (reference sequence). The CDR3: CASRQIGGRAYNEQFF. CDR3 DNA: TGTGCCAGTAGGCAAATCGGCGGGAGGGCCTACAATGAGCAGTTCTTC.

This clonotype has more than one count but fewer than ten. This chain joins TRBV7-8 and TRBJ2-3; D tentatively fits TRBD1 or TRBD2 (6 bases each). This CDR3 has 13 residues. Germline loops: CDR1 SGHVS, CDR2 FQNEAQ. V dropped 7 bases and J dropped 6 bases, with 14 bases sitting between them. The CDR3 loop reads CASTRGGLDTQYF. As DNA, the CDR3 is TGTGCCAGCACCCGAGGGGGGCTGGATACGCAGTATTTT.

This clonotype was seen a handful of times. The V and J genes are TRBV6-2 or TRBV6-3 and TRBJ1-1, with D possibly being TRBD1 (5 bases). Trimming pared 7 bases from V and 5 bases from J, leaving 8 bases between. CDR3 length: 11 amino acids. CDR1 and CDR2 from the germline V gene are MNHEY and SVGEGT. For the CDR3, the DNA is TGTGCCAGCAATCGGGGGACTGAAGCTTTCTTT. Translated, it gives CASNRGTEAFF.

The V and J genes are TRBV20-1 and TRBJ2-5; perhaps TRBD2 as D (6 bases). Trimming took off 2 bases at V and 5 bases at J, with 6 bases between the two ends. This CDR3 spans 11 amino acids. The germline CDR1 and CDR2 sequences are DFQATT and SNEGSKA (reference sequence). As DNA, the CDR3 is TGCAGTGCTAGACTAGCGGAGACCCAGTACTTC. This encodes CSARLAETQYF.

The genes are TRBV6-6 and TRBJ2-1, with TRBD1 identical over 10 bases. CDR3 length equals 16 residues. V was pared by 2 bases and J by 8 bases, with 9 bases of the junction left unmatched. The germline V gene encodes CDR1 MNHNY and CDR2 SVGAGI (reference sequence). Here the CDR3 reads CASSYKGDRGFDEQFF. The CDR3 DNA reads TGTGCCAGCAGTTACAAAGGGGACAGGGGTTTCGATGAGCAGTTCTTC.